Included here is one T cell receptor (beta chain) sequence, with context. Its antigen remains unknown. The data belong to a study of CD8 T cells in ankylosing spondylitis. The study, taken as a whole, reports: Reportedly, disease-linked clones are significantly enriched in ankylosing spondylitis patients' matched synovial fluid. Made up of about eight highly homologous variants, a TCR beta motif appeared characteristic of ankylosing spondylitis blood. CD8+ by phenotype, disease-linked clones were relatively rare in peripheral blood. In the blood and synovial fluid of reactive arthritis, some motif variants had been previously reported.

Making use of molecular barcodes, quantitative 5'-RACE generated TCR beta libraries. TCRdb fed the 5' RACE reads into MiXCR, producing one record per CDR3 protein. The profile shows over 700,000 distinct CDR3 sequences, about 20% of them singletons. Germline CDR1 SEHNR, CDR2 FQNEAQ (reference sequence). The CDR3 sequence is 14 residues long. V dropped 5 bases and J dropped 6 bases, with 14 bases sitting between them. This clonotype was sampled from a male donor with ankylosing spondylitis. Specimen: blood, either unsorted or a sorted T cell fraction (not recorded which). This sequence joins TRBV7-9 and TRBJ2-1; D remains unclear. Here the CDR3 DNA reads TGTGCCAGCAGCCCCGTCTTGGGTTTCAATGAGCAGTTCTTC. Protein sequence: CASSPVLGFNEQFF.